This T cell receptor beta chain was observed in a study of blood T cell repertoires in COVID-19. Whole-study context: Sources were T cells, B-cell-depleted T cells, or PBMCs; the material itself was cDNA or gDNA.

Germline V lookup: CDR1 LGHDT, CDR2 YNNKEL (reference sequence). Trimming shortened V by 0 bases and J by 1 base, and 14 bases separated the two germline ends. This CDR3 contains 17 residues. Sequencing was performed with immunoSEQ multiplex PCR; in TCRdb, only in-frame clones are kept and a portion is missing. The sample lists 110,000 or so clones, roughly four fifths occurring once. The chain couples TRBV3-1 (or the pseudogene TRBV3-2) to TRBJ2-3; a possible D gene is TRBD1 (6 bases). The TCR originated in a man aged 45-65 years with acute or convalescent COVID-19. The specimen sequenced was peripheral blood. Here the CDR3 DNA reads TGTGCCAGCAGCCAAGAGGTGGGGGCGCTAGGCACAGATACGCAGTATTTT. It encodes CASSQEVGALGTDTQYF.